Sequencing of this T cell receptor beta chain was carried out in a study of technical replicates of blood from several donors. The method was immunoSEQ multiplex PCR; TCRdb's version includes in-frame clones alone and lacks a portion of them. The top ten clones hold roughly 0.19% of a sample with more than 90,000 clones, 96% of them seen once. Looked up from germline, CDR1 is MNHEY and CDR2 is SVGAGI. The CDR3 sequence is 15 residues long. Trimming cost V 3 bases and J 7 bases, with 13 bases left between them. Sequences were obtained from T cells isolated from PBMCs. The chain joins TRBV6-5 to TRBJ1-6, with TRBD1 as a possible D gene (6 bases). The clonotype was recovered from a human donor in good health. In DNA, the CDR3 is TGTGCCAGCAGTTATTTTACAGGGTTAAATTCACCCCTCCACTTT. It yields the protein CASSYFTGLNSPLHF.